This T cell receptor beta chain was sequenced for a study of identical twins. In germline, CDR1 is SGHAT, CDR2 FQNNGV. V trimming: 5 bases; J trimming: 9 bases; junction bases outside the gene matches: 15. The CDR3 is 16 residues long. TCRdb re-derived calls from the 5' RACE reads in MiXCR, one entry per CDR3 protein. The table has fewer than 900,000 distinct CDR3 sequences, over 15% seen once. The same sample was also studied in work on T cells expressing NK-cell markers. From that study: In sorted CD3+CD56+NKG2C+, CD3+CD56+NKG2C- and CD3+CD56-NKG2C+ T cells, TCR beta repertoires were obtained. Eight donors were sequenced, of whom seven were HCMV-seropositive, while the remaining one was HCMV-seronegative.

This receptor was obtained from a woman in her late teens or twenties in good health. The sample comprised PBMCs. The rearrangement links TRBV11-2 to TRBJ2-1, with 8 positions matching TRBD1. CDR3: CASSRTGILGQGEQFF. DNA for the CDR3: TGTGCCAGCAGCCGGACAGGGATCTTGGGTCAGGGTGAGCAGTTCTTC.